Listed here are 14 T cell receptor beta chains from one sample, sequenced in a study of cytomegalovirus exposure and HLA in healthy donors. Data came from immunoSEQ multiplex PCR; TCRdb stores just in-frame clones and leaves some out. The sample has about 67,000 clones, about 93% seen once; the top ten hold under 0.75%. Sequenced: PBMCs. These receptors were taken from a woman between 18 and 29 years old in good health and CMV-seronegative.

This sequence joins TRBV10-3 and TRBJ1-1; weak D call: TRBD1 (6 bases). Trimming stripped 2 bases from V and 10 bases from J, with 23 bases between. Germline V gives CDR1 ENHRY, CDR2 SYGVKD. This CDR3 is 16 amino acids long. Here the CDR3 reads CAISEQGGRGRLGAFF. The CDR3 DNA sequence: TGTGCCATCAGTGAGCAGGGTGGCAGGGGCCGGTTGGGAGCTTTCTTT.

About this clone: Within the sample, other DNA sequences also encode this same CDR3. The chain employs TRBV2 and TRBJ1-2, with TRBD1 matching over 8 bases. Germline V gene sequence: CDR1 SNHLY, CDR2 FYNNEI. The CDR3 spans 15 residues. Trimming at V came to 1 base and at J to 3 bases, leaving 4 bases not matched to a gene. CDR3: CASSEGQGQDYGYTF. The CDR3 coding sequence is TGTGCCAGCAGTGAAGGACAGGGACAGGACTATGGCTACACCTTC.

The rearrangement links TRBV30 to TRBJ1-5; a possible D gene is TRBD1 (6 bases). Germline assignment: CDR1 GTSNPN and CDR2 SVGIG (reference sequence). The CDR3 contains 13 residues. The V and J ends lost 1 base and 2 bases respectively, with 6 bases between them. Here the CDR3 reads CAWSAGGNQPQHF. The CDR3 DNA reads TGTGCCTGGAGTGCAGGGGGCAATCAGCCCCAGCATTTT.

This clone came up once. The CDR3 DNA reads TGTGCCAGCAGGGAATTCCGGGACAGAAACACTGAAGCTTTCTTT. Translating gives CASREFRDRNTEAFF. J is TRBJ1-1 and V is TRBV6-5; the match to TRBD1 covers 7 bases. This CDR3 has 15 residues. The germline CDR1 and CDR2 sequences are MNHEY and SVGAGI. The J segment lost 2 bases and the V segment lost 6 bases, leaving 9 bases of the junction unmatched.

The chain joins TRBV6-1 to TRBJ1-2; TRBD1 matches at 7 bases. With V trimmed by 4 bases and J by 3 bases, 5 bases remained unmatched. The CDR3 is 14 amino acids. The germline gives CDR1 MNHNS, CDR2 SASEGT. CDR3 nucleotide sequence: TGTGCCAGCAGTGTCGGACAGGCCGACTATGGCTACACCTTC. The encoded protein is CASSVGQADYGYTF.

V is TRBV29-1 and J is TRBJ1-5; TRBD1 is a possible D gene (6 bases). CDR3 length: 13 amino acids. Per germline, CDR1 SQVTM and CDR2 ANQGSEA. Trimming cost V 6 bases and J 5 bases, with 14 bases left between them. CDR3 nucleotide sequence: TGCAGCGTCGGATCAGGGGAGTATCAGCCCCAGCATTTT. Amino acid sequence: CSVGSGEYQPQHF.

The table lists this clone with a few counts. The chain is built from TRBV2 and TRBJ2-7; D might be TRBD2 (5 bases). Trimming left V 7 bases short and J 7 bases short, with 17 bases between. Germline loops: CDR1 SNHLY, CDR2 FYNNEI. The CDR3 sequence is 13 residues long. CDR3 nucleotide sequence: TGTGCCAGCAACCCGACCGATACGGGGGAGCAGTACTTC. It yields the protein CASNPTDTGEQYF.

Turning to this clone: A read error may produce the germline difference seen at one junction end. V is TRBV7-7 and J is TRBJ2-1, with TRBD2 matching over 10 bases. CDR1 SSHAT and CDR2 FNYEAQ come from the germline V gene (reference sequence). The CDR3 extends over 16 amino acids. DNA of the CDR3: TGTGCTAGCAGCCCAGGTGCGGCTAGCGGGGGCTGGGAGCAGTTCTTC. Amino acid sequence: CASSPGAASGGWEQFF.

This clone was detected once. The chain links TRBV5-4 to TRBJ1-3, with 7 bases aligning to TRBD1. Trimming took 3 bases from V and 3 from J; bases not matched to a gene: 0. The CDR3 loop spans 13 amino acids. Germline V gene sequence: CDR1 SGHNT, CDR2 YYREEE (reference sequence). The CDR3 spells CASSYRGGNTIYF. CDR3 in DNA: TGTGCCAGCAGCTACAGGGGTGGAAACACCATATATTTT.

The chain combines TRBV19 with TRBJ1-1; D might be TRBD1 (6 bases). The germline V gene has CDR1 LNHDA and CDR2 SQIVND (reference sequence). The CDR3 is made up of 14 amino acids. Trimming stripped 11 bases from V and 3 bases from J, with 19 bases between. The CDR3 spells CACKGGARDTEAFF. CDR3 coding DNA: TGTGCCTGTAAGGGGGGGGCGAGAGACACTGAAGCTTTCTTT.

This rearrangement joins TRBV7-2 to TRBJ1-3; D is unresolved. The V and J ends lost 6 bases and 0 bases respectively, with 12 bases between them. This CDR3 has 15 amino acids. The germline V gene encodes CDR1 SGHTA and CDR2 FQGNSA. This CDR3 reads CASSRTRNSGNTIYF. The DNA of the CDR3 is TGTGCCAGCAGTCGAACCAGGAACTCTGGAAACACCATATATTTT.

V usage is TRBV29-1 and J usage is TRBJ1-1; 8 nucleotides align to TRBD1. The J segment lost 8 bases and the V segment lost 5 bases, leaving 10 bases of the junction unmatched. The V gene's germline CDR1 is SQVTM and CDR2 ANQGSEA. This CDR3 region has 13 residues. CDR3 loop: CSVFGQGKLEAFF. The CDR3 DNA reads as TGCAGCGTTTTTGGACAGGGTAAACTAGAAGCTTTCTTT.

The chain carries TRBV5-1 and TRBJ1-2; TRBD1 agrees at 7 bases. CDR1 and CDR2 (germline): SGHRS, YFSETQ. This CDR3 comprises 13 residues. V lost 0 bases and J lost 8; bases outside the gene matches: 4. The DNA of the CDR3 is TGCGCCAGCAGCTTGGACAGGGGAGGAGGCTACACCTTC. This sequence encodes CASSLDRGGGYTF.

The chain joins TRBV7-9 to TRBJ2-1, with 8 positions matching TRBD1. The CDR3 runs to 15 residues. Germline-derived CDR1 and CDR2 are SEHNR and FQNEAQ (reference sequence). Germline trimming cut 4 bases from V and 12 bases from J; bases unmatched to any gene: 14. CDR3: CASSSYRDRSPGQFF. CDR3 sequence (DNA): TGTGCCAGCAGCTCATACCGGGACAGGAGTCCAGGGCAGTTCTTC. Using reference TRBV7-9 and TRBJ2-1 for the parts outside the CDR3, the full variable domain is DTGVSQNPRHKITKRGQNVTFRCDPISEHNRLYWYRQTLGQGPEFLTYFQNEAQLEKSRLLSDRFSAERPKGSFSTLEIQRTEQGDSAMYLCASSSYRDRSPGQFFGPGTRLTVL.